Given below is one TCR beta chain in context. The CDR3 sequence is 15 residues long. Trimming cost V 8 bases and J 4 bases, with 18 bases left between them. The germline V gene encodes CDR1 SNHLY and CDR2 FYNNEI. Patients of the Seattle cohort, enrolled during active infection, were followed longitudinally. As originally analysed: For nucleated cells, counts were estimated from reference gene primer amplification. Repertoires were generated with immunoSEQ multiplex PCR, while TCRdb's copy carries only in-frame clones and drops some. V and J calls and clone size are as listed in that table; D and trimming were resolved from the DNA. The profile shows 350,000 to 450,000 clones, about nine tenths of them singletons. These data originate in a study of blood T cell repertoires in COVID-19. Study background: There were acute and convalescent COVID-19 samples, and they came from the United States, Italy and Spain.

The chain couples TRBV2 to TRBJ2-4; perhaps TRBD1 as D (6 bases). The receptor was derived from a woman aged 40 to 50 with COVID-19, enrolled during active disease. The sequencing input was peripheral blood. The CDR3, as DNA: TGTGCCAGCTACAGGGTTGAGCGCCAAAAAAACATTCAGTACTTC. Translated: CASYRVERQKNIQYF.